The 31 T cell receptor beta chains given below trace back to one sample, sequenced in a study of cytomegalovirus exposure and HLA in healthy donors. A multiplex PCR was run with 60 Vbeta primers and 13 Jbeta primers. TCRdb keeps only in-frame clones here, not all; method: immunoSEQ multiplex PCR. The sample carries about 150,000 clones, about 8.9% recorded once. Sequenced: PBMCs. Receptors were obtained from a man in his fifties in good health and CMV-seronegative.

The chain couples TRBV7-3 to TRBJ1-1; D uncertain. The CDR3 extends over 13 amino acids. Germline CDR1 is SGHTA and CDR2 is FQGTGA. The V end lost 4 bases, the J end lost 0 bases, and 6 bases lay between the germline ends. Here the CDR3 reads CASSWTVNTEAFF. The CDR3 coding sequence is TGTGCCAGCAGCTGGACTGTGAACACTGAAGCTTTCTTT.

The V and J genes are TRBV18 and TRBJ2-1, with D possibly being TRBD2 (7 bases). The CDR3 contains 17 residues. Trimming removed 3 bases from V and 7 bases from J, with 22 bases in between. CDR1 KGHSH and CDR2 LQKENI come from the germline V gene. CDR3 sequence (DNA): TGTGCCAGCTCACCGGGAAGAGGGGGGAGGGCCGATAATGAGCAGTTCTTC. It codes for CASSPGRGGRADNEQFF.

The chain employs TRBV6-5 and TRBJ2-1; D uncertain. Germline V gene lookup returns CDR1 MNHEY and CDR2 SVGAGI. The CDR3 has 13 amino acids. V lost 6 bases and J 4 bases, leaving 10 bases between the germline ends. CDR3 region: CASSYDTYNEQFF. As DNA, the CDR3 is TGTGCCAGCAGCTATGACACTTACAATGAGCAGTTCTTC.

V usage is TRBV27 and J usage is TRBJ1-1; D is perhaps TRBD1 (6 bases). This CDR3 comprises 14 residues. The V gene's germline CDR1 is MNHEY and CDR2 SMNVEV (reference sequence). The V gene lost 7 bases and the J gene lost 5 bases, with 17 bases spanning the gap. The CDR3 spells CASKLWGPRTEAFF. CDR3 nucleotide sequence: TGTGCCAGCAAGTTGTGGGGGCCGCGGACTGAAGCTTTCTTT.

This chain joins TRBV6-5 and TRBJ2-7, with TRBD1 matching 7 bases. CDR1 and CDR2 from the germline V gene are MNHEY and SVGAGI. CDR3 size: 15 residues. V lost 7 bases and J lost 7; bases outside the gene matches: 16. The CDR3 region has the DNA TGTGCCAGCACCCACCCCAACAGGGGCAGTGGGGAGCAGTACTTC. Translation gives CASTHPNRGSGEQYF.

This clone was counted between two and nine times. This CDR3 is CASSTVGRPYNEQFF. The CDR3 bases are TGTGCCAGCAGTACCGTCGGGAGGCCCTACAATGAGCAGTTCTTC. The chain is built from TRBV28 and TRBJ2-1; 7 bases match TRBD2. The V gene's germline CDR1 is MDHEN and CDR2 SYDVKM. The CDR3 runs 15 residues. Trimming took 5 bases from V and 2 from J; bases not matched to a gene: 6.

The V and J genes are TRBV4-1 and TRBJ2-7; tentatively, D is TRBD1 (5 bases). The germline V gene has CDR1 MGHRA and CDR2 YSYEKL. CDR3 length: 13 amino acids. Trimming cost V 3 bases and J 3 bases, with 9 bases left between them. This chain's CDR3 is CASSQGRSYEQYF. CDR3 sequence (DNA): TGCGCCAGCAGCCAGGGGCGGAGCTACGAGCAGTACTTC.

V gene TRBV27 combines with J gene TRBJ1-4; 11 nucleotides agree with TRBD1. Trimming at V came to 1 base and at J to 3 bases, leaving 10 bases not matched to a gene. This CDR3 region has 19 residues. Germline-derived CDR1 and CDR2 are MNHEY and SMNVEV (reference sequence). CDR3 nucleotides: TGTGCCAGCAGTTTATTAACGAGGACAGGGGGCTTTGCTAATGAAAAACTGTTTTTT. It encodes CASSLLTRTGGFANEKLFF. The whole variable domain, remainder taken from reference TRBV27 and TRBJ1-4, is EAQVTQNPRYLITVTGKKLTVTCSQNMNHEYMSWYRQDPGLGLRQIYYSMNVEVTDKGDVPEGYKVSRKEKRNFPLILESPSPNQTSLYFCASSLLTRTGGFANEKLFFGSGTQLSVL.

V and J are TRBV28 and TRBJ2-7; tentatively, D is TRBD2 (6 bases). Per germline, CDR1 MDHEN and CDR2 SYDVKM. The V gene lost 4 bases and the J gene lost 6 bases, with 19 bases spanning the gap. CDR3 length equals 15 residues. CDR3 region: CASSSRDSPLGEQYF. The CDR3 bases are TGTGCCAGCAGTTCCCGGGACTCCCCCTTGGGCGAGCAGTACTTC.

This clone was counted only a few times. J is TRBJ2-3 and V is TRBV9, with D perhaps TRBD2 (6 bases). Between the trimmed V and J ends, which lost 0 bases and 1 base, there was a span of 12 bases. Germline-derived CDR1 and CDR2 are SGDLS and YYNGEE. The CDR3 length is 16 residues. CDR3 in amino acids: CASSVDRGTRTDTQYF. The CDR3 coding sequence is TGTGCCAGCAGCGTAGACCGGGGGACGCGCACAGATACGCAGTATTTT.

The chain has TRBV11-3 and TRBJ2-3, with TRBD2 identical over 13 bases. Trimming at V came to 5 bases and at J to 2 bases, leaving 4 bases not matched to a gene. The germline CDR1 and CDR2 sequences are SGHNT and YENEEA. The CDR3 runs to 16 residues. CDR3: CASSPGTSGNTDTQYF. In DNA, the CDR3 is TGTGCCAGCAGCCCAGGGACTAGCGGGAACACAGATACGCAGTATTTT.

This rearrangement joins TRBV19 to TRBJ2-7, with D tentatively TRBD2 (5 bases). V was shortened by 10 bases and J by 0 bases, with 16 bases between the two germline ends. Germline V gives CDR1 LNHDA, CDR2 SQIVND (reference sequence). This CDR3 comprises 14 residues. CDR3 nucleotide sequence: TGTGCCAACGCTAGCCCGGTGAGCTCCTACGAGCAGTACTTC. Its translation is CANASPVSSYEQYF.

To note about this clone: This same CDR3 is encoded by further DNA sequences in the sample. The chain carries TRBV18 and TRBJ1-1; TRBD1 aligns across 8 bases. Germline V gene sequence: CDR1 KGHSH, CDR2 LQKENI. Unmatched junction bases numbered 2, after V lost 1 base and J lost 4 bases. The CDR3 length is 14 residues. CDR3 sequence: CASSPRTGGTEAFF. The CDR3 nucleotides are TGTGCCAGCTCACCACGAACAGGGGGCACTGAAGCTTTCTTT.

V usage is TRBV28 and J usage is TRBJ2-7; tentative D call: TRBD2 (5 bases). The CDR3 is 13 amino acids. Per the germline V gene, CDR1 is MDHEN and CDR2 is SYDVKM. Trimming cost V 5 bases and J 2 bases, with 10 bases left between them. CDR3 region: CASSRTPAYEQYF. The DNA for the CDR3 is TGTGCCAGCAGTAGGACTCCGGCCTACGAGCAGTACTTC.

This clone came up a few times. In DNA, the CDR3 is TGCGCCAGCAGCTTACAGACAGGGAGGACAGATACGCAGTATTTT. Encoded protein: CASSLQTGRTDTQYF. The chain has TRBV5-1 and TRBJ2-3; possibly TRBD1 for D (7 bases). CDR1 and CDR2 (germline): SGHRS, YFSETQ. The CDR3 sequence is 15 residues long. With 2 bases removed from V and 3 bases from J, the gap between germline ends came to 13 bases.

The chain joins TRBV6-6 to TRBJ2-1, with TRBD1 matching 10 bases. This CDR3 is built from 14 residues. V lost 7 bases to trimming and J lost 6 bases; unmatched junction nucleotides: 6. The germline CDR1 and CDR2 sequences are MNHNY and SVGAGI (reference sequence). CDR3 sequence: CASTRGDRGNEQFF. The CDR3 region has the DNA TGTGCCAGCACCCGCGGGGACAGGGGCAATGAGCAGTTCTTC.

This clone has only a few counts. V and J are TRBV7-2 and TRBJ1-2; D may be TRBD1 (5 bases). V was pared by 5 bases and J by 6 bases, with 13 bases between. Germline lookup yields CDR1 SGHTA and CDR2 FQGNSA. The CDR3 is made up of 13 amino acids. The CDR3 protein is CASSLWKGDGYTF. DNA of the CDR3: TGTGCCAGCAGCCTGTGGAAAGGGGATGGCTACACCTTC.

The chain uses TRBV7-9 and TRBJ2-5; D call uncertain. Germline-derived CDR1 and CDR2 are SEHNR and FQNEAQ (reference sequence). Trimming stripped 6 bases from V and 0 bases from J, with 11 bases between. This CDR3 spans 14 amino acids. The CDR3 region has the DNA TGTGCCAGCAGTCGGTTAGCAAACCAAGAGACCCAGTACTTC. Translation gives CASSRLANQETQYF. The whole variable domain, remainder taken from reference TRBV7-9 and TRBJ2-5, is DTGVSQNPRHKITKRGQNVTFRCDPISEHNRLYWYRQTLGQGPEFLTYFQNEAQLEKSRLLSDRFSAERPKGSFSTLEIQRTEQGDSAMYLCASSRLANQETQYFGPGTRLLVL.

This clone was detected once. This sequence joins TRBV7-3 and TRBJ2-2, with 11 bases that match TRBD2. Trimming cost V 6 bases and J 4 bases; bases outside gene matches: 7. The length of the CDR3 is 16 residues. Germline CDR1 and CDR2: SGHTA and FQGTGA. The CDR3 DNA follows: TGTGCCAGCAGTCCTACTAGCGGGAGAGTCACCGGGGAGCTGTTTTTT. It codes for CASSPTSGRVTGELFF.

In this sample, this clone turned up a few times. The CDR3 nucleotides read TGTGCCAGCATCGTAAACAGGGTGGAGAATTCACCCCTCCACTTT. Protein sequence: CASIVNRVENSPLHF. V gene TRBV6-1 combines with J gene TRBJ1-6, with a weak D call TRBD1 (6 bases). The CDR3 extends over 15 amino acids. Trimming pared 7 bases from V and 7 bases from J, leaving 17 bases between. Germline V gene data show CDR1 as MNHNS and CDR2 as SASEGT.

A few counts support this clone. The chain has TRBV5-1 and TRBJ2-3, with D tentatively TRBD2 (6 bases). The CDR3 extends over 19 amino acids. Trimming cost V 5 bases and J 0 bases, with 25 bases left between them. CDR1 and CDR2 (germline): SGHRS, YFSETQ. The CDR3 spells CASSPGESTGSRSTDTQYF. Here the CDR3 DNA reads TGCGCCAGCAGTCCGGGGGAGAGCACCGGGAGTCGGAGCACAGATACGCAGTATTTT. Using reference TRBV5-1 and TRBJ2-3 for the parts outside the CDR3, the full variable domain is KAGVTQTPRYLIKTRGQQVTLSCSPISGHRSVSWYQQTPGQGLQFLFEYFSETQRNKGNFPGRFSGRQFSNSRSEMNVSTLELGDSALYLCASSPGESTGSRSTDTQYFGPGTRLTVL.

This clone came up a few times. The CDR3 sequence: CASRPLDRKLSVAFF. The CDR3 region has the DNA TGTGCCAGCAGACCATTGGACAGAAAACTATCCGTCGCTTTCTTT. The V gene is TRBV27, the J gene TRBJ1-1; a weak D match, TRBD1 (6 bases). The V and J ends lost 6 bases and 11 bases respectively, with 25 bases between them. This CDR3 contains 15 residues. CDR1 and CDR2 from the germline V gene are MNHEY and SMNVEV (reference sequence).

This chain joins TRBV27 and TRBJ2-1; 12 nucleotides match TRBD2. Germline V gene lookup returns CDR1 MNHEY and CDR2 SMNVEV (reference sequence). The CDR3 runs to 18 residues. The ends lost 2 bases at V and 9 bases at J; junction bases unmatched: 14. The CDR3 here is CASSLDFGPSGRGSEQFF. Here the CDR3 DNA reads TGTGCCAGCAGTTTAGATTTCGGACCTAGCGGGAGGGGTAGTGAGCAGTTCTTC.

The chain links TRBV5-4 to TRBJ2-7, with 8 bases matching TRBD1. Looked up from germline, CDR1 is SGHNT and CDR2 is YYREEE (reference sequence). The junction had 8 bases not matched to a gene; V was cut back by 2 bases and J by 7 bases. This CDR3 spans 14 amino acids. CDR3: CASSFAQGAREQYF. The CDR3 coding sequence is TGTGCCAGCAGCTTTGCCCAGGGGGCTAGGGAGCAGTACTTC.

This clone was seen a handful of times. The gene calls are TRBV5-4 and TRBJ1-5; the match to TRBD1 covers 10 bases. V gave up 7 bases and J gave up 5 bases; unmatched junction bases: 15. Germline CDR1 SGHNT, CDR2 YYREEE (reference sequence). The CDR3 length is 17 residues. The CDR3 DNA follows: TGTGCCAGCTTCACATCGACAGGGGGCGATCCTCATCAGCCCCAGCATTTT. Translating it yields CASFTSTGGDPHQPQHF.

The V and J genes are TRBV10-1 and TRBJ2-3; 8 nucleotides agree with TRBD2. Unmatched junction bases numbered 5, after V lost 0 bases and J lost 6 bases. The germline V gene encodes CDR1 WNHNN and CDR2 SYGVQD (reference sequence). The CDR3 totals 15 residues. The CDR3 loop is CASSESQREWDTQYF. For the CDR3, the DNA is TGCGCCAGCAGTGAGTCCCAGCGGGAGTGGGATACGCAGTATTTT.

This chain connects TRBV30 to TRBJ1-1; D is perhaps TRBD1 (5 bases). Germline lookup yields CDR1 GTSNPN and CDR2 SVGIG (reference sequence). The CDR3 extends over 15 amino acids. Trimming shortened V by 0 bases and J by 2 bases, and 13 bases separated the two germline ends. CDR3 DNA sequence: TGTGCCTGGAGTGTGGGTAGGGGAGGCAACACTGAAGCTTTCTTT. Translating it yields CAWSVGRGGNTEAFF.

The chain uses TRBV27 and TRBJ2-7, with TRBD1 matching over 7 bases. Unmatched junction bases numbered 2, after V lost 3 bases and J lost 0 bases. The CDR3 has 14 residues. The germline gives CDR1 MNHEY, CDR2 SMNVEV (reference sequence). The CDR3 DNA sequence: TGTGCCAGCAGTTTTTCAGGGGGCTCCTACGAGCAGTACTTC. This sequence encodes CASSFSGGSYEQYF.

The chain joins TRBV6-5 to TRBJ1-2, with 8 bases matching TRBD1. This CDR3 has 13 residues. Per germline, CDR1 MNHEY and CDR2 SVGAGI. V dropped 5 bases and J dropped 4; count of bases not matched to a gene: 3. CDR3 sequence reads: CASSPGGAYGYTF. CDR3 DNA: TGTGCCAGCAGTCCAGGGGGCGCCTATGGCTACACCTTC.

This clone was seen only a few times. The rearrangement links TRBV27 to TRBJ1-2, with TRBD1 as a possible D gene (6 bases). Germline CDR1 reads MNHEY; CDR2 reads SMNVEV (reference sequence). The ends were cut back, 7 bases at V and 6 bases at J, with 18 bases in the middle. The CDR3 is made up of 14 amino acids. The chain's CDR3 is CASTLRQGYHGYTF. In DNA form, the CDR3 reads TGTGCCAGCACCCTTCGCCAGGGGTACCATGGCTACACCTTC.

The chain employs TRBV6-6 and TRBJ2-5, with 9 bases aligning to TRBD2. Germline V gene lookup returns CDR1 MNHNY and CDR2 SVGAGI (reference sequence). Trimming took 6 bases from V and 5 from J; bases not matched to a gene: 7. The length of the CDR3 is 14 residues. CDR3 protein: CASRRGGAGETQYF. As DNA, the CDR3 is TGTGCCAGCAGGCGCGGGGGGGCGGGGGAGACCCAGTACTTC.